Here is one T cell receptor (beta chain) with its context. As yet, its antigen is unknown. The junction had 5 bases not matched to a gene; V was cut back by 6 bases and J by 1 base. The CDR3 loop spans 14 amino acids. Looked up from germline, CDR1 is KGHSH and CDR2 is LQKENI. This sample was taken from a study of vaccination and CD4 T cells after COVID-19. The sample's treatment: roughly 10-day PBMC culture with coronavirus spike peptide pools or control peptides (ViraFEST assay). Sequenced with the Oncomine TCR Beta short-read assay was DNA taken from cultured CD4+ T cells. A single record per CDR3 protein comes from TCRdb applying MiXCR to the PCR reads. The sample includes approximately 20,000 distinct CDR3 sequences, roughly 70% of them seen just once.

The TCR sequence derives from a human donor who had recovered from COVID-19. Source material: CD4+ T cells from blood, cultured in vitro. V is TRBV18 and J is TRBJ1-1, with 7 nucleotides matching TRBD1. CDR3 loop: CASSPGQQNTEAFF. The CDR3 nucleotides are TGTGCCAGCTCGCCGGGACAGCAGAACACTGAAGCTTTCTTT.